Each of the 25 T cell receptor beta chains below was sequenced from the same sample in a study of T cells after yellow fever vaccination. MiXCR was run by TCRdb on the 5' RACE reads, yielding one entry per CDR3 protein. The sample shows around 400,000 distinct CDR3 sequences, 11% of them seen only once. The sample consisted of PBMCs, taken on the day of the first yellow fever vaccination. Receptors were obtained from a man in his late teens or twenties who received the YFV17D yellow fever vaccine.

This clonotype was seen a handful of times. This chain uses TRBV6-2 or TRBV6-3 with TRBJ1-1, with a tentative D call TRBD1 (6 bases). V was cut by 6 bases and J by 4 bases, with 12 bases left in between. CDR1 is MNHEY and CDR2 is SVGEGT in the germline V gene. The CDR3 is 13 amino acids. DNA of the CDR3: TGTGCCAGCAGGAGGGACATGGGCACTGAAGCTTTCTTT. Translating gives CASRRDMGTEAFF.

This clonotype was observed a few times. The chain uses TRBV29-1 and TRBJ2-7; D possibly matches TRBD1 or TRBD2 (5 bases each). This CDR3 has 13 residues. V was shortened by 2 bases and J by 4 bases, with 12 bases between the two germline ends. Germline lookup yields CDR1 SQVTM and CDR2 ANQGSEA. DNA for the CDR3: TGCAGCGTTGAAATTGGGACCGGGTACGAGCAGTACTTC. Its translation: CSVEIGTGYEQYF.

This clonotype has only a few counts. This sequence joins TRBV13 and TRBJ1-6; no reliable D call. This CDR3 has 12 amino acids. V was trimmed by 5 bases and J by 9 bases, leaving 8 bases between them. The germline V gene encodes CDR1 PRHDT and CDR2 FYEKMQ (reference sequence). The CDR3 sequence: CASSAVGSPLHF. DNA for the CDR3: TGTGCCAGCAGCGCCGTAGGTTCACCCCTCCACTTT.

V usage is TRBV6-5 and J usage is TRBJ2-7, with 8 bases lining up with TRBD1. The CDR3 runs 15 residues. The junction had 5 bases not matched to a gene; V was cut back by 4 bases and J by 0 bases. Germline loops: CDR1 MNHEY, CDR2 SVGAGI. The CDR3 nucleotides are TGTGCCAGCAGTTTGACAGGGGTCGGCTCCTACGAGCAGTACTTC. Residues: CASSLTGVGSYEQYF.

The sample holds a few counts of this clonotype. V and J are TRBV11-1 and TRBJ2-3; TRBD2 matches 13 bases. This CDR3 spans 19 amino acids. Germline assignment: CDR1 SGHAT and CDR2 FQDESV (reference sequence). V trimming: 2 bases; J trimming: 5 bases; junction bases outside the gene matches: 13. The CDR3 loop is CASSLTTSGGAGSEDTQYF. The CDR3 region has the DNA TGTGCCAGCAGCTTAACCACTAGCGGGGGGGCTGGAAGTGAAGATACGCAGTATTTT.

This chain uses TRBV7-9 with TRBJ2-5; D is possibly TRBD1 or TRBD2 (5 bases each). The V and J ends lost 5 bases and 1 base respectively, with 14 bases between them. Germline V gene lookup returns CDR1 SEHNR and CDR2 FQNEAQ (reference sequence). This CDR3 is built from 15 residues. This CDR3 is CASSPPGARQETQYF. The CDR3 bases are TGTGCCAGCAGCCCCCCCGGGGCCCGCCAAGAGACCCAGTACTTC.

The chain combines TRBV27 with TRBJ2-3; a weak D match, TRBD1 (6 bases). V lost 5 bases and J 6 bases, leaving 12 bases between the germline ends. The CDR3 contains 13 residues. The V gene's germline CDR1 is MNHEY and CDR2 SMNVEV (reference sequence). In DNA form, the CDR3 reads TGTGCCAGCAGTGACAGGTTTAGGGATACGCAGTATTTT. It encodes CASSDRFRDTQYF.

This clonotype was observed a handful of times. V and J are TRBV2 and TRBJ2-1; D call uncertain. The V and J ends lost 6 bases and 3 bases respectively, with 9 bases between them. The CDR3 has 13 residues. Germline V CDR1 and CDR2: SNHLY, FYNNEI. The CDR3 sequence: CASRKTVYNEQFF. CDR3 coding DNA: TGTGCCAGCAGAAAGACCGTCTACAATGAGCAGTTCTTC.

This clonotype was counted between two and nine times. The chain has TRBV28 and TRBJ2-7; no clear D gene. The CDR3 is made up of 13 amino acids. Per the germline V gene, CDR1 is MDHEN and CDR2 is SYDVKM. V lost 5 bases to trimming and J lost 4 bases, with 12 bases between them. CDR3 sequence: CASSIGPGYEQYV. Written as DNA, the CDR3 is TGTGCCAGCAGTATTGGACCCGGGTACGAGCAGTACGTC.

V usage is TRBV3-1 and J usage is TRBJ1-6; D gene unclear. Germline values: CDR1 LGHDT, CDR2 YNNKEL (reference sequence). Trimming took off 0 bases at V and 7 bases at J, with 19 bases between the two ends. The CDR3 is made up of 18 amino acids. The CDR3 sequence is CASSQDLVSGRINSPLHF. In DNA, the CDR3 is TGTGCCAGCAGCCAAGATCTCGTTTCAGGCAGGATAAATTCACCCCTCCACTTT.

The chain links TRBV4-1 to TRBJ2-5, with D perhaps TRBD1 (6 bases). Germline V lookup: CDR1 MGHRA, CDR2 YSYEKL. The ends were cut back, 2 bases at V and 2 bases at J, with 9 bases in the middle. The length of the CDR3 is 14 residues. CDR3 coding DNA: TGCGCCAGCAGCCAACTGGGGGCACAAGAGACCCAGTACTTC. As protein: CASSQLGAQETQYF.

This chain uses TRBV13 with TRBJ1-2; no firm D call. The CDR3 length is 15 residues. V lost 0 bases and J lost 2, with 10 bases in between. CDR1 is PRHDT, CDR2 FYEKMQ, per germline (reference sequence). CDR3 sequence (DNA): TGTGCCAGCAGCTTAGGCCCCCGCGGGAACTATGGCTACACCTTC. It specifies CASSLGPRGNYGYTF.

The rearrangement joins TRBV6-5 to TRBJ2-6; D is perhaps TRBD1 (5 bases). The CDR3 runs to 16 residues. The germline V gene encodes CDR1 MNHEY and CDR2 SVGAGI. The germline V and J ends were trimmed by 2 bases and 3 bases, with 11 bases remaining between them. The CDR3 DNA is TGTGCCAGCAGTTACCCGGACACGAATGGGGCCAACGTCCTGACTTTC. It yields the protein CASSYPDTNGANVLTF.

This clonotype was detected only a few times. The rearrangement joins TRBV5-1 to TRBJ2-2; no firm D call. V lost 2 bases, J lost 6 bases, and 5 bases lay in between. This CDR3 comprises 12 residues. Germline CDR1 reads SGHRS; CDR2 reads YFSETQ. CDR3 bases: TGCGCCAGCAGCTTTGCCGCCGGGGAGCTGTTTTTT. This encodes CASSFAAGELFF.

This clonotype was counted at least ten times. The J gene is TRBJ2-3, the V gene TRBV7-9, with D tentatively TRBD1 (5 bases). Germline-derived CDR1 and CDR2 are SEHNR and FQNEAQ (reference sequence). The V end lost 1 base, the J end lost 6 bases, and 17 bases lay between the germline ends. This CDR3 is 16 amino acids long. CDR3 in DNA: TGTGCCAGCAGCTTAGTTGGACCCAAGGGGATCGATACGCAGTATTTT. This sequence encodes CASSLVGPKGIDTQYF.

The genes are TRBV20-1 and TRBJ2-5; the match to TRBD2 covers 8 bases. Trimming removed 5 bases from V and 5 bases from J; junction bases left unmatched: 7. The CDR3 is 13 residues long. CDR1 and CDR2 from the germline V gene are DFQATT and SNEGSKA (reference sequence). The CDR3 DNA reads as TGCAGTGCTTATTACGGGGGGGTGGAGACCCAGTACTTC. Translated: CSAYYGGVETQYF.

The rearrangement joins TRBV7-9 to TRBJ1-1; D unresolved. Germline V lookup: CDR1 SEHNR, CDR2 FQNEAQ (reference sequence). Trimming removed 3 bases from V and 6 bases from J, with 14 bases in between. The CDR3 loop spans 14 amino acids. The CDR3 nucleotides read TGTGCCAGCAGCTTCACCGCAGACGGGGCTGAAGCTTTCTTT. Its translation: CASSFTADGAEAFF. Supplemented by reference TRBV7-9 and TRBJ1-1, the full variable domain reads DTGVSQNPRHKITKRGQNVTFRCDPISEHNRLYWYRQTLGQGPEFLTYFQNEAQLEKSRLLSDRFSAERPKGSFSTLEIQRTEQGDSAMYLCASSFTADGAEAFFGQGTRLTVV.

In this sample, this clonotype turned up a few times. The genes are TRBV20-1 and TRBJ1-1, with a possible D match to TRBD1 (5 bases). Germline CDR1 is DFQATT and CDR2 is SNEGSKA (reference sequence). The CDR3 loop spans 11 amino acids. V was cut by 5 bases and J by 6 bases, with 10 bases left in between. The CDR3 nucleotides are TGCAGTGCTCTCGGGGGGGCTGAAGCTTTCTTT. It specifies CSALGGAEAFF.

As regards this clonotype: One end of the junction does not line up with germline, which may come from a read error. This chain joins TRBV5-6 and TRBJ1-1; 7 bases line up with TRBD1. CDR1 is SGHDT and CDR2 is YYEEEE in the germline V gene. This CDR3 spans 17 amino acids. CDR3 sequence: CASSLKRDSLMNTEACF. CDR3 nucleotide sequence: TGTGCCAGCAGCTTGAAACGGGACAGCCTCATGAACACTGAAGCTTGCTTT.

The J gene is TRBJ2-1, the V gene TRBV2; D perhaps matches TRBD2 (5 bases). Trimming took off 7 bases at V and 6 bases at J, with 10 bases between the two ends. Germline lookup yields CDR1 SNHLY and CDR2 FYNNEI. CDR3 size: 12 residues. CDR3 in amino acids: CASTVLGNEQFF. CDR3 DNA sequence: TGTGCCAGCACGGTACTAGGCAATGAGCAGTTCTTC.

This clonotype was seen a handful of times. The rearrangement uses TRBV29-1 and TRBJ2-5, with D hard to call. Between the trimmed V and J ends, which lost 3 bases and 2 bases, there was a span of 16 bases. The CDR3 is made up of 15 amino acids. CDR1 and CDR2 from the germline V gene are SQVTM and ANQGSEA. The CDR3 is CSVELTPTLQETQYF. The CDR3 region has the DNA TGCAGCGTTGAGCTGACACCAACCCTGCAAGAGACCCAGTACTTC.

This sequence joins TRBV12-3 or TRBV12-4 and TRBJ2-3; D is perhaps TRBD2 (6 bases). CDR3 length: 15 amino acids. V was clipped by 1 base and J by 4 bases, with 12 bases between them. The CDR3 sequence is CASSLGGLLADTQYF. The CDR3 region has the DNA TGTGCCAGCAGTTTAGGGGGACTGCTTGCAGATACGCAGTATTTT.

This clonotype has a handful of counts. The chain combines TRBV30 with TRBJ1-1; maybe TRBD1 (6 bases). CDR3 length: 13 residues. Germline CDR1 and CDR2: GTSNPN and SVGIG (reference sequence). V was cut by 8 bases and J by 6 bases, with 19 bases left in between. The CDR3 coding sequence is TGTGCCCGGGGGGCTCTTTGGTCCGCTGAAGCTTTCTTT. This codes for CARGALWSAEAFF.

V is TRBV7-2 and J is TRBJ1-1, with 7 bases that match TRBD1. Unmatched junction bases numbered 12, after V lost 7 bases and J lost 1 base. There are 16 residues in the CDR3. Germline V gene data show CDR1 as SGHTA and CDR2 as FQGNSA. The CDR3 bases are TGTGCCAGCACCATAGACCCAGGGGGAAAGAACACTGAAGCTTTCTTT. It specifies CASTIDPGGKNTEAFF.

The chain joins TRBV30 to TRBJ1-3, with no clear D. Deletions cut 4 bases from V and 0 bases from J, with 13 bases between. This CDR3 is built from 15 residues. The germline CDR1 and CDR2 sequences are GTSNPN and SVGIG (reference sequence). The CDR3 loop is CAWMSLLRSGNTIYF. In DNA form, the CDR3 reads TGTGCCTGGATGAGCCTTCTGCGCTCTGGAAACACCATATATTTT.